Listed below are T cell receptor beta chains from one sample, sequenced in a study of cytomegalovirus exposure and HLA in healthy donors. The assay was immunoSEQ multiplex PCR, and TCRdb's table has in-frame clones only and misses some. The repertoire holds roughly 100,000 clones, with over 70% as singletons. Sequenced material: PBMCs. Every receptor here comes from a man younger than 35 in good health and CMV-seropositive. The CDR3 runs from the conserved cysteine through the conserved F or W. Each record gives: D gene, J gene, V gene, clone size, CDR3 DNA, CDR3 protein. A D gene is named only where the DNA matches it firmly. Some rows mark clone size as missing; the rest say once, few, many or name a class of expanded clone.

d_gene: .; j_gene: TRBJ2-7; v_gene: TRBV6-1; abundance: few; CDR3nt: TGTGCCAGCAGTGAAGCGAAGCAAGGCGGGGTCGAGCAGTACTTC; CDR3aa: CASSEAKQGGVEQYF
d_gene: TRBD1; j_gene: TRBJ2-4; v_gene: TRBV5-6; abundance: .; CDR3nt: TGTGCCAGCAGCTTGCTACAGGGGCGTTACATTCAGTACTTC; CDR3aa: CASSLLQGRYIQYF
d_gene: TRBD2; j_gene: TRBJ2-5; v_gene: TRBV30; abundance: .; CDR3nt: TGTGCCTGGAGTCGGGGACTAGCGGGGGAAGAGACCCAGTACTTC; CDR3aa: CAWSRGLAGEETQYF
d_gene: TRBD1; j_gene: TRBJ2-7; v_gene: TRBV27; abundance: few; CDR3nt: TGTGCCACCAAAGGAGACAGGGGGCGGGCCTACGAGCAGTACTTC; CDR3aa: CATKGDRGRAYEQYF
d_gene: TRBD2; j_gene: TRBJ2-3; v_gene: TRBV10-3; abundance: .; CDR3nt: TGTGCCATCAGTGATCGTAGCGGGGGGGGCACAGATACGCAGTATTTT; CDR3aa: CAISDRSGGGTDTQYF
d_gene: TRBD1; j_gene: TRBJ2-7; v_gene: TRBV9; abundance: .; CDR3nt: TGTGCCAGCAGCGTAGAGGCGGACAGGTACTACGAGCAGTACTTC; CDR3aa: CASSVEADRYYEQYF
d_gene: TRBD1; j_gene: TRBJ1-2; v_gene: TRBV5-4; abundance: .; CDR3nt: TGTGCCAGCAGCGTGACGGGACAGGGTGTCGGCTACACCTTC; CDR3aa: CASSVTGQGVGYTF
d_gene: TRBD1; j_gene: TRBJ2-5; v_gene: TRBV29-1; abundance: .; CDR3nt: TGCAGCGTCCTCCGGGACAGGGGACGAGAGACCCAGTACTTC; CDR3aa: CSVLRDRGRETQYF
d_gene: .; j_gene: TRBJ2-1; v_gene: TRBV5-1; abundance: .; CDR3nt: TGCGCCAGCAGCTTGGCCGGAACAGAACAAACCCCGAATGAGCAGTTCTTC; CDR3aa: CASSLAGTEQTPNEQFF
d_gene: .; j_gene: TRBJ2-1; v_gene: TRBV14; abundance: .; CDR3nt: TGTGCCAGCAGCCCTGATACTACCGTTGAACATGAGCAGTTCTTC; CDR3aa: CASSPDTTVEHEQFF
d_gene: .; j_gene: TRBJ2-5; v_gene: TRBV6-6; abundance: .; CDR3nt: TGTGCCAGCAACGAGGGCCGGGAGACCCAGTACTTC; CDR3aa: CASNEGRETQYF
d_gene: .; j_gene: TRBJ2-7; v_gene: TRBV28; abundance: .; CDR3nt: TGTGCCAGCAGTTTAAGGGGCGACGAGCAGTACTTC; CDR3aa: CASSLRGDEQYF
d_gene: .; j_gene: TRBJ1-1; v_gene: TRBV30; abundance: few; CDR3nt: TGTGCCTGGGGAACAGGAACTGAAGCTTTCTTT; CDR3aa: CAWGTGTEAFF
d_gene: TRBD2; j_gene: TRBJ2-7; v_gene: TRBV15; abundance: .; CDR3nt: TGTGCCACCAGCACCGGGACTAGCAGCGAGCAGTACTTC; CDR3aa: CATSTGTSSEQYF
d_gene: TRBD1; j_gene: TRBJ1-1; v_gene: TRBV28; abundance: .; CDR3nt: TGTGCCAGCAGCTCTCCCGGGACAGGTTCGAACACTGAAGCTTTCTTT; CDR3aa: CASSSPGTGSNTEAFF
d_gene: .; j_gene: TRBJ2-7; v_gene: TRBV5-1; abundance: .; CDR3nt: TGCGCCAGCAGCCCTGGGGGGGCCGAGCAGTACTTC; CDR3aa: CASSPGGAEQYF
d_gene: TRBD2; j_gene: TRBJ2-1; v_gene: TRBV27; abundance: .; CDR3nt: TGTGCCAGCAGTTCGTTGACTAGCGGGGGGGCCGAGGATGAGCAGTTCTTC; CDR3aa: CASSSLTSGGAEDEQFF
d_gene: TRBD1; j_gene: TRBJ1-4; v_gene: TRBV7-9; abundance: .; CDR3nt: TGTGCCAGCAGCCCGACAGGGGCAAAGAATGAAAAACTGTTTTTT; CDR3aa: CASSPTGAKNEKLFF
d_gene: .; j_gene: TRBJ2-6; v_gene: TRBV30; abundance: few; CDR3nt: TGTGCCAGGGGCTCTGGGGCCAACGTCCTGACTTTC; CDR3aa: CARGSGANVLTF
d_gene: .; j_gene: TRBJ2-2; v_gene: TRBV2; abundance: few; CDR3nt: TGTGCCAGCAGTACTAGTAACACCGGGGAGCTGTTTTTT; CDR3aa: CASSTSNTGELFF
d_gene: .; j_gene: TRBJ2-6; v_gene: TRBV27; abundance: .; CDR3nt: TGTGCCACTCGATGGGCGGGGGCCAACGTCCTGACTTTC; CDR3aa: CATRWAGANVLTF
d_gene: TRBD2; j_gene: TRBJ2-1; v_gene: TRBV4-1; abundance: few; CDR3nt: TGCGCCAGCAGCCCCCAAGGGACTAGTCGGGACAATGAGCAGTTCTTC; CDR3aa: CASSPQGTSRDNEQFF
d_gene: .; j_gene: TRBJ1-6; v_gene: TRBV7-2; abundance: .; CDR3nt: TGTGCCAGCAGCTGGACAGCCACCGAGTATAATTCACCCCTCCACTTT; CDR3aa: CASSWTATEYNSPLHF
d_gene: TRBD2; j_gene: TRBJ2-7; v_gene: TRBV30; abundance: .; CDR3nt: TGTGCCTGGAGTACTCGTAGCGGGGGACTCAGCTACGAGCAGTACTTC; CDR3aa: CAWSTRSGGLSYEQYF
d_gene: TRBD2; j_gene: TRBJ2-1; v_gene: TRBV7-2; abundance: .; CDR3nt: TGTGCCAGCAGCACGACGGGGGGGCCCTACAATGAGCAGTTCTTC; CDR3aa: CASSTTGGPYNEQFF
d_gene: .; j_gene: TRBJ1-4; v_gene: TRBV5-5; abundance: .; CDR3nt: TGTGCCAGCAGCTTCATGAGTTCCGTAACCTCGAATGAAAAACTGTTTTTT; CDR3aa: CASSFMSSVTSNEKLFF
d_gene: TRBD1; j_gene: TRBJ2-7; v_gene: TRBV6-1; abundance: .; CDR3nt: TGTGCCACCAGACAGGGGTCGAGGTACGAGCAGTACTTC; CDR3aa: CATRQGSRYEQYF
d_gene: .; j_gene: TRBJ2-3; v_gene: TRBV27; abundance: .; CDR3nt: TGTGCCAGCAGTTTATCCAGGATTCCCTTAGATACGCAGTATTTT; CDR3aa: CASSLSRIPLDTQYF
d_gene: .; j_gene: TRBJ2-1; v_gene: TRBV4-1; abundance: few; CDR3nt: TGCGCCAGCAGCCCCCCGGGGAGGCTCTCCTACAATGAGCAGTTCTTC; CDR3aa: CASSPPGRLSYNEQFF
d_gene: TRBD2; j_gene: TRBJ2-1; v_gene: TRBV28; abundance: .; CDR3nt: TGTGCCAGCAGTTTAAGTAGTCTAGCGGGCAATGAGCAGTTCTTC; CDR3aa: CASSLSSLAGNEQFF
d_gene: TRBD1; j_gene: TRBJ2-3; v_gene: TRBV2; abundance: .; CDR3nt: TGTGCCAGCAGGCAAGCCGGGACAGGTAACACAGATACGCAGTATTTT; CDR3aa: CASRQAGTGNTDTQYF
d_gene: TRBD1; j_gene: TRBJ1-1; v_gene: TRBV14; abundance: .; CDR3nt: TGTGCCAGCAGCCAGGGGACAGGGTTGGCTTTCTTT; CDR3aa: CASSQGTGLAFF
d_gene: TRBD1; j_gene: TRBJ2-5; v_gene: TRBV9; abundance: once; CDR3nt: TGTGCCAGCAGCGTAACACCGGGACAGGGGGCAGAGACCCAGTACTTC; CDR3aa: CASSVTPGQGAETQYF
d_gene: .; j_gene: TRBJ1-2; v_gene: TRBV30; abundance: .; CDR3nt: TGTGCCTGGAGTGAAGGGGGTACGGATCTACACACCTTC; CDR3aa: CAWSEGGTDLHTF
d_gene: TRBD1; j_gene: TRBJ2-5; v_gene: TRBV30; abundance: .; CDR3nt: TGTGCCTGGAGTGTAGACCAGGGGGCCATCCTCTCCCAAGAGACCCAGTACTTC; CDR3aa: CAWSVDQGAILSQETQYF
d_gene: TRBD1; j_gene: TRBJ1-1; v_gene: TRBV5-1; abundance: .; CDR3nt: TGCGCCAGCAGCTCGGGACAGGGGAACACTGAAGCTTTCTTT; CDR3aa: CASSSGQGNTEAFF
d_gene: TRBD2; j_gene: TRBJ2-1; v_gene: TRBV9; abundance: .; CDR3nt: TGTGCCAGCAGCCCCGATTTACGGGGGGGCCTAAATGAGCAGTTCTTC; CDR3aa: CASSPDLRGGLNEQFF
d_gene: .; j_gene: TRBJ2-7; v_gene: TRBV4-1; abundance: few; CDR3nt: TGCGCCAGCAGCCAAGAACCGGGCTACGAGCAGTACTTC; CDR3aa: CASSQEPGYEQYF
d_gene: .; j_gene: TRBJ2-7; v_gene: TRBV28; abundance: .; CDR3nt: TGTGCCAGCAGTTTATTTCGCGACGAGCAGTACTTC; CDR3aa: CASSLFRDEQYF
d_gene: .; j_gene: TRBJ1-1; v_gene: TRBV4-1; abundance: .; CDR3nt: TGCGCCAGCAGCCGAGAGGGACAGAACACTGAAGCTTTCTTT; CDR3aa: CASSREGQNTEAFF
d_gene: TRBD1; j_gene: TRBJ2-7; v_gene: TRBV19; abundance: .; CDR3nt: TGTGCCAGTAGTCTCCTTGGGACAGACTCCTACGAGCAGTACTTC; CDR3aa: CASSLLGTDSYEQYF
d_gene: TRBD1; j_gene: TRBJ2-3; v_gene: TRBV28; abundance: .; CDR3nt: TGTGCCAGCAGTGAATGGGACAGAACCAGCACAGATACGCAGTATTTT; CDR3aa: CASSEWDRTSTDTQYF
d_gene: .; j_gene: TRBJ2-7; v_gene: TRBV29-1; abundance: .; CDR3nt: TGCAGCGTTGAAGACGGCAGCCCTAGCAGGTACGGCGAGCAGTACTTC; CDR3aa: CSVEDGSPSRYGEQYF
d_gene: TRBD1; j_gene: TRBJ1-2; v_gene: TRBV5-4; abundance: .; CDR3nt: TGTGCCAGCAGCCCGGGACAGGAGAACTATGGCTACACCTTC; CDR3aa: CASSPGQENYGYTF
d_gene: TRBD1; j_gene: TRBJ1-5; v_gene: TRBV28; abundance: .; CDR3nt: TGTGCCAGCTACAGGGGTGTTGGCAATCAGCCCCAGCATTTT; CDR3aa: CASYRGVGNQPQHF
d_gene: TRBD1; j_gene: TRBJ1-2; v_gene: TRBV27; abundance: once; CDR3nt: TGTGCCAGCAGGAGGGACAGGGGGCAGGGCTATGGCTACACCTTC; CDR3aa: CASRRDRGQGYGYTF
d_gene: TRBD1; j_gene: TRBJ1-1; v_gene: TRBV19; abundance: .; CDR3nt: TGTGCCAGTAGTACCAGACAGGGGATAAAGAACACTGAAGCTTTCTTT; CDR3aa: CASSTRQGIKNTEAFF
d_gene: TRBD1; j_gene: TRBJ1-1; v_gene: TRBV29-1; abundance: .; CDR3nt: TGCAGCATGATTCGTCACAGGGGAAGTTCCACTGAAGCTTTCTTT; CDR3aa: CSMIRHRGSSTEAFF
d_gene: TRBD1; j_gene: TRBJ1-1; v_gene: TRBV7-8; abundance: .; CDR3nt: TGTGCCAGCAGCTTATTCTCAAGCCAGGGGGCTGAAGCTTTCTTT; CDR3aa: CASSLFSSQGAEAFF
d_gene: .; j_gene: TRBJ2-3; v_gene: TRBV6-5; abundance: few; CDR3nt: TGTGCCAGCAGACCTAGCGGCACAGATACGCAGTATTTT; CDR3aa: CASRPSGTDTQYF
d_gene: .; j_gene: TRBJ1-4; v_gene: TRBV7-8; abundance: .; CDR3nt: TGTGCCAGCAGCTTAGCGCGGGGGGGCCGGCGGGAAAAACTGTTTTTT; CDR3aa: CASSLARGGRREKLFF